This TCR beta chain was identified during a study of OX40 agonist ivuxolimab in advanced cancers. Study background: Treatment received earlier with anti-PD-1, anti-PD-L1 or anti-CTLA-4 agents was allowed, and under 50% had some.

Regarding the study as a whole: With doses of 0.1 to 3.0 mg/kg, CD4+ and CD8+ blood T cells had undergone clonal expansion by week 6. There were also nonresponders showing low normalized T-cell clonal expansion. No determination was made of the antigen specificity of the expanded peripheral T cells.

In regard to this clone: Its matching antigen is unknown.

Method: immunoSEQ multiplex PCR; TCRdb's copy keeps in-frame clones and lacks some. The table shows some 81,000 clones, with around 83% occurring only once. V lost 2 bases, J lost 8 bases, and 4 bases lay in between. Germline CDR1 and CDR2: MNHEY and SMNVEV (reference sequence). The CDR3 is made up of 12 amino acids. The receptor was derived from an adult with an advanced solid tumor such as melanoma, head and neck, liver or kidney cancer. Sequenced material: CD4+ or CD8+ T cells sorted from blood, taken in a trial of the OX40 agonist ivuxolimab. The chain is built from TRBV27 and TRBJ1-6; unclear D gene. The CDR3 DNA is TGTGCCAGCAGTTTAATAGATTCACCCCTCCACTTT. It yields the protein CASSLIDSPLHF.